This is a list of T cell receptor beta chains from one sample in a study of CD8+ T cells in alopecia areata. Only in-frame clones appear in the TCRdb table, and some are missing; sequencing was by immunoSEQ multiplex PCR. Of about 150,000 clones detected, around 58% appear once; the ten largest clones hold roughly 6.7%. Sequenced material: CD4+ T cells sorted from blood, taken at week 0. These receptors were obtained from a human donor with alopecia areata. CDR3s include the opening cysteine and the closing phenylalanine or tryptophan. Each record gives: CDR3 protein, CDR3 DNA, J gene, V gene, clone size, D gene. A D gene is named only where the DNA matches it firmly. Where a row states a size, it is once, few, many or the class of an expanded clone; other rows omit it.

CDR3 protein: CASSQMLELGGELFF; CDR3 DNA: TGCGCCAGCAGTCAAATGCTCGAATTGGGCGGGGAGCTGTTTTTT; J gene: TRBJ2-2; V gene: TRBV23-1; clone size: -; D gene: -
CDR3 protein: CASSHLGRSVIGYTF; CDR3 DNA: TGCGCCAGCAGTCATTTAGGACGGTCAGTTATAGGCTACACCTTC; J gene: TRBJ1-2; V gene: TRBV23-1; clone size: -; D gene: -
CDR3 protein: CSARQGVNQPQHF; CDR3 DNA: TGCAGCGCGCGACAGGGGGTAAATCAGCCCCAGCATTTT; J gene: TRBJ1-5; V gene: TRBV29-1; clone size: few; D gene: TRBD1
CDR3 protein: CASSVDGTGAAEQFF; CDR3 DNA: TGTGCCAGCAGCGTAGACGGGACAGGGGCCGCTGAGCAGTTCTTC; J gene: TRBJ2-1; V gene: TRBV7-2; clone size: once; D gene: TRBD1
CDR3 protein: CSVEYRYTDTQYF; CDR3 DNA: TGCAGCGTTGAGTACCGATACACAGATACGCAGTATTTT; J gene: TRBJ2-3; V gene: TRBV29-1; clone size: few; D gene: -
CDR3 protein: CASSLSNGGWSTEAFF; CDR3 DNA: TGCGCCAGCAGCTTATCGAATGGGGGTTGGAGCACTGAAGCTTTCTTT; J gene: TRBJ1-1; V gene: TRBV5-1; clone size: -; D gene: -
CDR3 protein: CAWREDRAGPYEQYF; CDR3 DNA: TGTGCCTGGAGGGAGGACAGGGCCGGACCCTACGAGCAGTACTTC; J gene: TRBJ2-7; V gene: TRBV30; clone size: -; D gene: TRBD1
CDR3 protein: CASSKGTGGHNSPLHF; CDR3 DNA: TGTGCCAGCAGCAAAGGCACAGGTGGTCACAATTCACCCCTCCACTTT; J gene: TRBJ1-6; V gene: TRBV21-1; clone size: -; D gene: -
CDR3 protein: CASSPTSGGAWQETQYF; CDR3 DNA: TGTGCCAGCAGCCCCACTAGCGGGGGGGCGTGGCAAGAGACCCAGTACTTC; J gene: TRBJ2-5; V gene: TRBV7-2; clone size: few; D gene: TRBD2
CDR3 protein: CASSRQAGGSYEQYF; CDR3 DNA: TGTGCCAGCTCCCGTCAGGCAGGGGGCTCCTACGAGCAGTACTTC; J gene: TRBJ2-7; V gene: TRBV9; clone size: -; D gene: TRBD1
CDR3 protein: CASSPSQAGHYGYTF; CDR3 DNA: TGTGCCAGCTCACCCAGCCAGGCAGGGCACTATGGCTACACCTTC; J gene: TRBJ1-2; V gene: TRBV18; clone size: few; D gene: -
CDR3 protein: CASSQVGQNYGYTF; CDR3 DNA: TGTGCCAGCAGCCAAGTGGGACAGAACTATGGCTACACCTTC; J gene: TRBJ1-2; V gene: TRBV4-2; clone size: -; D gene: TRBD1
CDR3 protein: CASIRGGAGPYGYTF; CDR3 DNA: TGTGCCAGCATCAGGGGGGGCGCAGGGCCCTATGGCTACACCTTC; J gene: TRBJ1-2; V gene: TRBV28; clone size: -; D gene: TRBD1
CDR3 protein: CASSLVGASETQYF; CDR3 DNA: TGTGCCAGCAGCTTAGTTGGGGCTTCGGAGACCCAGTACTTC; J gene: TRBJ2-5; V gene: TRBV7-2; clone size: -; D gene: -
CDR3 protein: CASSLAGLTSYNEQFF; CDR3 DNA: TGTGCCAGCAGCTTAGCAGGGTTAACCTCCTACAATGAGCAGTTCTTC; J gene: TRBJ2-1; V gene: TRBV7-9; clone size: -; D gene: -
CDR3 protein: CASSQGAGTEAFF; CDR3 DNA: TGTGCCAGCAGCCAGGGGGCGGGCACTGAAGCTTTCTTT; J gene: TRBJ1-1; V gene: TRBV25-1; clone size: -; D gene: TRBD1
CDR3 protein: CASTPPHRTSEQYF; CDR3 DNA: TGTGCCAGCACTCCCCCTCACAGGACGAGTGAGCAGTACTTC; J gene: TRBJ2-7; V gene: TRBV25-1; clone size: -; D gene: -
CDR3 protein: CASSLEGTYNSPLHF; CDR3 DNA: TGTGCCAGCAGCTTAGAGGGGACCTATAATTCACCCCTCCACTTT; J gene: TRBJ1-6; V gene: TRBV7-8; clone size: -; D gene: -
CDR3 protein: CAWSVEGPMRAFF; CDR3 DNA: TGTGCCTGGAGTGTGGAGGGGCCCATGCGAGCTTTCTTT; J gene: TRBJ1-1; V gene: TRBV30; clone size: -; D gene: -
CDR3 protein: CAWSSGVDQPQHF; CDR3 DNA: TGTGCCTGGAGTTCAGGGGTGGATCAGCCCCAGCATTTT; J gene: TRBJ1-5; V gene: TRBV30; clone size: -; D gene: -
CDR3 protein: CSVVVTFTDTQYF; CDR3 DNA: TGCAGCGTTGTGGTCACCTTCACAGATACGCAGTATTTT; J gene: TRBJ2-3; V gene: TRBV29-1; clone size: once; D gene: -
CDR3 protein: CSVDGLDGYTF; CDR3 DNA: TGCAGCGTCGATGGGCTAGATGGCTACACCTTC; J gene: TRBJ1-2; V gene: TRBV29-1; clone size: -; D gene: -
CDR3 protein: CAWSHGGTGDQPQHF; CDR3 DNA: TGTGCCTGGAGTCACGGGGGGACAGGGGATCAGCCCCAGCATTTT; J gene: TRBJ1-5; V gene: TRBV30; clone size: few; D gene: TRBD1
CDR3 protein: CASSPPGRAHEQYF; CDR3 DNA: TGTGCCAGCTCACCACCGGGCAGGGCGCACGAGCAGTACTTC; J gene: TRBJ2-7; V gene: TRBV18; clone size: -; D gene: -